This TCR beta chain was retrieved from a study of blood T cell repertoires in COVID-19. In the study overall: Donors in the United States, Italy and Spain gave samples during acute or convalescent COVID-19. PBMCs, B-cell-depleted T cells, or T cells were the source of the cDNA or gDNA that made up the material.

Followed longitudinally, the Seattle patients had been enrolled during active infection. Original processing notes: Amplification with reference gene primers provided the estimates of nucleated cell counts. Measured with immunoSEQ multiplex PCR; TCRdb has only the in-frame clones, and not every one. V, J and clone size reflect that table, while D and trimming were determined from the DNA. The table includes tens of thousands of clones, over 70% detected once. Comments on this clone: Distinct nucleotide sequences in the sample also encode this CDR3.

The CDR3 extends over 12 amino acids. Germline loops: CDR1 SGHNT, CDR2 YENEEA. Trimming stripped 5 bases from V and 2 bases from J, with 3 bases between. Sequencing was performed on peripheral blood. The chain links TRBV11-3 to TRBJ2-2, with no clear D. The clonotype originates from a man aged 70 or older with COVID-19, enrolled during active disease. CDR3 sequence: CASSLNTGELFF. The DNA of the CDR3 is TGTGCCAGCAGCCTAAACACCGGGGAGCTGTTTTTT.